The rows below give T cell receptor beta chains drawn from one sample of a study of vaccination and CD4 T cells after COVID-19. TCRdb ran MiXCR on the PCR reads and lists one entry per CDR3 protein. This sample has about 15,000 distinct CDR3 sequences, with about 31% found just once. Antigen specificity for these receptors is unknown. Sequencing was carried out using cultured CD4+ T cells from blood. These receptors came from a human donor with COVID-19. The CDR3 runs from the conserved cysteine through the conserved F or W. Fields, in order: V gene, D gene, CDR3 protein. D genes are given only for firm matches.

V gene: TRBV7-7
D gene: -
CDR3 protein: CASGYRANSGNTIYF

V gene: TRBV7-8
D gene: -
CDR3 protein: CASSPRIDRSDDYEQYF

V gene: TRBV19
D gene: -
CDR3 protein: CAASSRTPNQPQHF

V gene: TRBV24-1
D gene: TRBD1
CDR3 protein: CATSDSVRDRAGEQYF

V gene: TRBV30
D gene: -
CDR3 protein: CAWSGGRETQYF

V gene: TRBV25-1
D gene: TRBD1
CDR3 protein: CASSEGTGNSPLHF

V gene: TRBV9
D gene: -
CDR3 protein: CASSVVGETQYF

V gene: TRBV5-6
D gene: TRBD1
CDR3 protein: CASSRGTDSPLHF

V gene: TRBV9
D gene: TRBD1
CDR3 protein: CASSVVGTGNSPLHF

V gene: TRBV6-2/TRBV6-3
D gene: -
CDR3 protein: CASSSKGRGNSPLHF

V gene: TRBV20-1
D gene: -
CDR3 protein: CSARAGTLNSLTYYEQYF

V gene: TRBV21-1
D gene: -
CDR3 protein: CASSRRGQGYSYEQYF

V gene: TRBV6-4
D gene: -
CDR3 protein: CASSVDPTGTNSPLHF

V gene: TRBV9
D gene: -
CDR3 protein: CASSGGRSAFF

V gene: TRBV7-8
D gene: TRBD1
CDR3 protein: CASSLQAGGEKLFF

V gene: TRBV30
D gene: -
CDR3 protein: CAWSVLGGPPNTEAFF

V gene: TRBV20-1
D gene: -
CDR3 protein: CSARAATFNEKLFF

V gene: TRBV1
D gene: -
CDR3 protein: CTSSQPAPGGGTNQPQHF

V gene: TRBV6-1
D gene: -
CDR3 protein: CASRFRETQYF

V gene: TRBV7-9
D gene: -
CDR3 protein: CASSLYGTQETQYF

V gene: TRBV7-8
D gene: TRBD2
CDR3 protein: CASSGVRGGADEQFF

V gene: TRBV7-9
D gene: -
CDR3 protein: CASSLVGAADTQYF

V gene: TRBV2
D gene: -
CDR3 protein: CAGDDNEQFF

V gene: TRBV19
D gene: TRBD1
CDR3 protein: CASSTRQGNGYTF

V gene: TRBV11-3
D gene: TRBD2
CDR3 protein: CASSPGLAGPYEQYF

V gene: TRBV6-1
D gene: -
CDR3 protein: CASSESGGPGGAKNIQYF

V gene: TRBV6-2/TRBV6-3
D gene: TRBD1
CDR3 protein: CASLGDRSAHEQYF

V gene: TRBV6-5
D gene: -
CDR3 protein: CASSSGGPYEQYF

V gene: TRBV4-2
D gene: TRBD1
CDR3 protein: CASSRGQGEFNQPQHF

V gene: TRBV4-2
D gene: -
CDR3 protein: CASSQDTAQPQHF

V gene: TRBV7-8
D gene: -
CDR3 protein: CASSSSGDYGYTF

V gene: TRBV7-9
D gene: TRBD1
CDR3 protein: CASSPTDREFEQYF

V gene: TRBV6-1
D gene: -
CDR3 protein: CASSEWGGANVLTF

V gene: TRBV27
D gene: -
CDR3 protein: CARPANTEAFF

V gene: TRBV11-2
D gene: TRBD2
CDR3 protein: CASSFSGGATNEQFF

V gene: TRBV6-2/TRBV6-3
D gene: -
CDR3 protein: CASSPISSYNEQFF

V gene: TRBV6-1
D gene: -
CDR3 protein: CAGCRQVDQPQHF

V gene: TRBV7-2
D gene: -
CDR3 protein: CASSGVWGSTPYEQYF

V gene: TRBV28
D gene: -
CDR3 protein: CARDRHNQPQHF

V gene: TRBV15
D gene: -
CDR3 protein: CATSRLGQGFGSGELFF

V gene: TRBV20-1
D gene: -
CDR3 protein: CSASQVGRSINNEQFF